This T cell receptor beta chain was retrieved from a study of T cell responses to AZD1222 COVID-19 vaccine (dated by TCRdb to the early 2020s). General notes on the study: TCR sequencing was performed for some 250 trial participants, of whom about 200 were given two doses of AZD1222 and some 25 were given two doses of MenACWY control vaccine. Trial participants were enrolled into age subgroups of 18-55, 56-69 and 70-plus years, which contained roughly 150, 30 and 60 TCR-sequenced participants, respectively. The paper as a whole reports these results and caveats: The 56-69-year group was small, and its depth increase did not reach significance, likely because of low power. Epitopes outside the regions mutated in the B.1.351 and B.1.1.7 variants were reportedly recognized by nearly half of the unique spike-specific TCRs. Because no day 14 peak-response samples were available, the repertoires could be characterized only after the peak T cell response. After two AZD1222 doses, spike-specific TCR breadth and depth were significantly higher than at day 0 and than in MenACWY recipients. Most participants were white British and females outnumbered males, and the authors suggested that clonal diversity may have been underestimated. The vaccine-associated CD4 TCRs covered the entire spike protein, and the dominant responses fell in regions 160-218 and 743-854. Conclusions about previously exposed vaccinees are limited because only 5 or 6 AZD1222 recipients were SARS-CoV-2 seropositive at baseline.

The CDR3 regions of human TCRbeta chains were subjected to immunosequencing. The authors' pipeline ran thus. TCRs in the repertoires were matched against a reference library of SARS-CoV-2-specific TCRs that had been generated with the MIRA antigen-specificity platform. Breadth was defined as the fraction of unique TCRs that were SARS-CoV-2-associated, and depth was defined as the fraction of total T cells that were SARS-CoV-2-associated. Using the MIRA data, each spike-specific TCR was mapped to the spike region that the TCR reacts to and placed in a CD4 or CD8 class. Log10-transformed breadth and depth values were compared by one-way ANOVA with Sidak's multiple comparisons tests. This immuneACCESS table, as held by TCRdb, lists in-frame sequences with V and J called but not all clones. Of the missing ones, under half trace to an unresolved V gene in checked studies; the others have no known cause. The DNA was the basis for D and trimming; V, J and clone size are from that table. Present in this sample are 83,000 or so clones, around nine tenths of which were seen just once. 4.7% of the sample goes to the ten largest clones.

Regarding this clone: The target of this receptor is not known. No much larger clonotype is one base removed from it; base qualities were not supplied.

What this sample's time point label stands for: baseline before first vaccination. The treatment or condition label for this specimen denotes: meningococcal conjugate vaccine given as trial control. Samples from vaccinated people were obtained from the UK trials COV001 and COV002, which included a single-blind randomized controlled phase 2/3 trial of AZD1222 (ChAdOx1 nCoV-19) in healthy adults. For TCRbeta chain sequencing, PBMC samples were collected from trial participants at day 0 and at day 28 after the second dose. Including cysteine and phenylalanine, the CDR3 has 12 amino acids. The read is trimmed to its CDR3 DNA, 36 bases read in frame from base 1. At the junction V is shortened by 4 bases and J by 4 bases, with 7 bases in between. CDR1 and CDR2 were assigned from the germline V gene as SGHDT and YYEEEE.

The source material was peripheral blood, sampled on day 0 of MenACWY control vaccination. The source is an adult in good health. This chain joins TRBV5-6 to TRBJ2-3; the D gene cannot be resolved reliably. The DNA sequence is TGTGCCAGCAGCCTTAGGGCAGATACGCAGTATTTT. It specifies CASSLRADTQYF.